This T cell receptor beta chain was identified during a study of cytomegalovirus exposure and HLA in healthy donors. Across the whole study: When 350 to 400 donors were genotyped, roughly 80% of them were found to fall in the Caucasian-associated ancestry cluster. Study-level points and caveats: Indistinguishable V segments, including TRBV6-2 and TRBV6-3, were excluded.

Trimming took 7 bases from V and 3 from J, leaving 17 bases between them. CDR1 and CDR2 (germline): SNHLY, FYNNEI. The CDR3 spans 15 residues. PCR involved 60 Vbeta and 13 Jbeta primers. Clones were read by immunoSEQ multiplex PCR, and TCRdb kept only the in-frame ones, dropping some. Of 200,000 to 250,000 clones in the sample, roughly 80% are singletons; the top ten hold roughly 0.22%. For this clone: Its antigen remains unknown.

Sequenced input: PBMCs. V and J are TRBV2 and TRBJ2-3, with D tentatively TRBD1 (6 bases). The clonotype was recovered from a girl aged 2 to 9 in good health and CMV-seronegative. The CDR3 protein is CASTEGQQGTDTQYF. The DNA of the CDR3 is TGTGCCAGCACCGAGGGGCAACAGGGTACAGATACGCAGTATTTT. Full variable domain (remainder filled in from reference TRBV2 and TRBJ2-3): EPEVTQTPSHQVTQMGQEVILRCVPISNHLYFYWYRQILGQKVEFLVSFYNNEISEKSEIFDDQFSVERPDGSNFTLKIRSTKLEDSAMYFCASTEGQQGTDTQYFGPGTRLTVL.